This T cell receptor (beta chain) was captured in a study of PD-1 blockade in classical Hodgkin lymphoma. Study-level findings and limits: What caused the repertoire differences, perhaps disease activity or prior therapy, remains undefined. Prior to therapy, complete responders displayed diversity much like that of newly diagnosed patients.

Here immunoSEQ multiplex PCR was the method, and the copy in TCRdb shows in-frame clones only, minus some. The sample has 17,000 or so clones, roughly 80% seen once. Patients all relapsed after autologous stem cell transplantation, and there was variation in brentuximab vedotin exposure. Patients' outcomes at their best amounted to complete response, partial response or progressive disease. Note on this clone: Its target is not known.

CDR1 is SGHRS and CDR2 is YFSETQ in the germline V gene. CDR3 length equals 14 residues. The V gene lost 4 bases and the J gene lost 3 bases, with 13 bases spanning the gap. The source of this sequence is a human donor with classical Hodgkin lymphoma. The rearrangement joins TRBV5-1 to TRBJ1-1, with D possibly matching TRBD1 (6 bases). Sequences were derived from peripheral blood mononuclear cells (PBMCs), sampled before the second cycle of nivolumab. The CDR3 nucleotides are TGCGCCAGCAGCCCACGGGGGGGCTACACTGAAGCTTTCTTT. Its translation is CASSPRGGYTEAFF.